What follows are 24 T cell receptor beta chains derived from one specimen sequenced in a study of Graves' ophthalmopathy and Graves' hyperthyroidism. Beta-chain TCR CDR3 regions were amplified from RNA transcripts. RT-PCR was first run with HTBI primers, then multiplex PCR in a second round. In TCRdb, the multiplex PCR reads were re-called with MiXCR into one record per CDR3 protein. The sample holds about 740,000 distinct CDR3 sequences, roughly two fifths seen once. The sequenced sample consisted of peripheral blood. The receptors were gathered from an adult man with Graves' ophthalmopathy.

V is TRBV2 and J is TRBJ1-5; 9 bases agree with TRBD1. Germline values: CDR1 SNHLY, CDR2 FYNNEI. Germline trimming cut 0 bases from V and 5 bases from J; bases unmatched to any gene: 2. CDR3 size: 15 residues. CDR3 sequence reads: CASSEAWTGDQPQHF. CDR3 nucleotides: TGTGCCAGCAGTGAAGCGTGGACAGGGGATCAGCCCCAGCATTTT.

V and J are TRBV29-1 and TRBJ2-2; 10 bases map to TRBD2. Germline V CDR1 and CDR2: SQVTM, ANQGSEA. V shed 4 bases, J shed 0 bases, and the junction held 8 bases outside the gene matches. The CDR3 loop spans 17 amino acids. As DNA, the CDR3 is TGCAGCGTTGGGCCTAGCGGGAGCCCCGCGAACACCGGGGAGCTGTTTTTT. It translates to CSVGPSGSPANTGELFF.

Regarding this clonotype: A read error may be the cause here, since a much bigger clone is one base away. J is TRBJ2-7 and V is TRBV29-1; 9 nucleotides match TRBD1. The germline gives CDR1 SQVTM, CDR2 ANQGSEA. This CDR3 comprises 13 residues. V was clipped by 4 bases and J by 3 bases; unmatched bases: 4. CDR3 DNA: TGCAGCGTTGTAGGGACAGGGCTCTACGAGCAGTACTTC. Translation gives CSVVGTGLYEQYF.

This sequence joins TRBV7-6 and TRBJ2-3, with 7 bases fitting TRBD2. Germline trimming cut 5 bases from V and 5 bases from J; bases unmatched to any gene: 13. Germline loops: CDR1 SGHVS, CDR2 FNYEAQ. The length of the CDR3 is 16 residues. The CDR3 bases are TGTGCCAGCAGCGACCGAAGGGGCGGGGGAGGAGATACGCAGTATTTT. Protein sequence: CASSDRRGGGGDTQYF.

In its sample, this clonotype was seen many times. The V gene is TRBV20-1, the J gene TRBJ1-6; D is ambiguous. Deletions cut 3 bases from V and 9 bases from J, with 6 bases between. Germline assignment: CDR1 DFQATT and CDR2 SNEGSKA (reference sequence). The CDR3 runs 11 residues. The CDR3 DNA reads TGCAGTGCTAGGACCGGTTCACCCCTCCACTTT. This sequence encodes CSARTGSPLHF.

As concerns this clonotype: The junction differs from germline at one of its ends, possibly a read error. The V call is TRBV7-9, the J call TRBJ2-7; D is undetermined. The germline V gene has CDR1 SEHNR and CDR2 FQNEAQ (reference sequence). This CDR3 has 11 residues. CDR3 DNA: TGCGCCAGCAGCTTGGAAAATCAGCAGTGCTTC. Protein: CASSLENQQCF.

V gene TRBV6-6 combines with J gene TRBJ1-4; D is perhaps TRBD1 (6 bases). The CDR3 is 13 amino acids. V dropped 0 bases and J dropped 12 bases, with 11 bases sitting between them. Germline loops: CDR1 MNHNY, CDR2 SVGAGI (reference sequence). The CDR3 nucleotides read TGTGCCAGCAGTTACTCGGGAGGGGGGCAACTGTTTTTT. Translation gives CASSYSGGGQLFF.

This clonotype was seen ten or more times. The CDR3 DNA reads TGCAGTGCTTGGACCTCTGGCGAGCAGTACTTC. Its translation is CSAWTSGEQYF. The chain links TRBV20-1 to TRBJ2-7, with D uncertain. The germline V and J ends were trimmed by 5 bases and 6 bases, with 11 bases remaining between them. This CDR3 has 11 residues. Germline V gene data show CDR1 as DFQATT and CDR2 as SNEGSKA (reference sequence).

This clonotype was observed many times. V gene TRBV19 combines with J gene TRBJ1-1; no clear D. V was cut by 3 bases and J by 0 bases, with 11 bases left in between. The CDR3 has 15 amino acids. The germline CDR1 and CDR2 sequences are LNHDA and SQIVND (reference sequence). The CDR3 bases are TGTGCCAGTAGTATCCCCAGCATCATGAACACTGAAGCTTTCTTT. Translation: CASSIPSIMNTEAFF.

This clonotype was seen more than once but under ten times. The J gene is TRBJ2-7, the V gene TRBV6-5; TRBD2 matches 11 bases. The length of the CDR3 is 12 residues. V shed 7 bases and J 5 bases; nucleotides not matched to a gene: 1. From germline, CDR1 is MNHEY and CDR2 SVGAGI. The CDR3 DNA reads TGTGCCAGCAAGACTAGCGGGAACGAGCAGTACTTC. Translated, it gives CASKTSGNEQYF.

This clonotype was seen more than once but under ten times. V is TRBV20-1 and J is TRBJ2-7, with 7 nucleotides matching TRBD1. J gave up 3 bases and V 5 bases, and 10 bases lay outside the gene matches. There are 14 residues in the CDR3. The germline gives CDR1 DFQATT, CDR2 SNEGSKA (reference sequence). CDR3 sequence (DNA): TGCAGTGCTTTCTCGACAGGGCTGGGCTACGAGCAGTACTTC. Protein product: CSAFSTGLGYEQYF.

This clonotype was counted at least ten times. The rearrangement uses TRBV10-2 and TRBJ1-5, with a tentative D call TRBD1 (6 bases). There are 14 residues in the CDR3. Germline V gene data show CDR1 as WSHSY and CDR2 as SAAADI. Trimming took off 1 base at V and 7 bases at J, with 11 bases between the two ends. The chain's CDR3 is CASSEFSGVQPQHF. In DNA form, the CDR3 reads TGCGCCAGCAGTGAGTTCTCAGGGGTGCAGCCCCAGCATTTT.

This clonotype appeared a few times. V usage is TRBV11-2 and J usage is TRBJ1-5; 7 positions agree with TRBD1. The CDR3 extends over 15 amino acids. Trimming removed 4 bases from V and 3 bases from J; junction bases left unmatched: 6. CDR1 is SGHAT, CDR2 FQNNGV, per germline. The CDR3 region is CASSSTGTDNQPQHF. The CDR3 DNA follows: TGTGCCAGCAGCTCGACCGGGACAGACAATCAGCCCCAGCATTTT. Looking up the rest from reference TRBV11-2 and TRBJ1-5 gives the full variable domain: EAGVAQSPRYKIIEKRQSVAFWCNPISGHATLYWYQQILGQGPKLLIQFQNNGVVDDSQLPKDRFSAERLKGVDSTLKIQPAKLEDSAVYLCASSSTGTDNQPQHFGDGTRLSIL.

This clonotype came up many times. V usage is TRBV7-9 and J usage is TRBJ1-2; D is perhaps TRBD1 (5 bases). V lost 5 bases, J lost 4 bases, and 11 bases lay in between. Germline V gives CDR1 SEHNR, CDR2 FQNEAQ (reference sequence). The CDR3 totals 13 residues. The DNA for the CDR3 is TGTGCCAGCAGCCGGGACGGATTCTATGGCTACACCTTC. Encoded protein: CASSRDGFYGYTF.

The chain combines TRBV2 with TRBJ2-7; possibly TRBD1 for D (6 bases). Germline V gene sequence: CDR1 SNHLY, CDR2 FYNNEI. CDR3 length: 13 residues. Trimming pared 5 bases from V and 7 bases from J, leaving 15 bases between. The CDR3 DNA reads as TGTGCCAGCAGTCCTGGGGGCAGTCAAGAGCAGTACTTC. This codes for CASSPGGSQEQYF. Complete variable domain (other parts from reference TRBV2 and TRBJ2-7): EPEVTQTPSHQVTQMGQEVILRCVPISNHLYFYWYRQILGQKVEFLVSFYNNEISEKSEIFDDQFSVERPDGSNFTLKIRSTKLEDSAMYFCASSPGGSQEQYFGPGTRLTVT.

On this clonotype itself: Just one base apart from a much larger clone, this may be a read error. The chain employs TRBV5-1 and TRBJ2-7; 8 bases line up with TRBD2. The germline V gene encodes CDR1 SGHRS and CDR2 YFSETQ. CDR3 length: 16 amino acids. CDR3 bases: TGTGCCAGCAGCTTGAGGCGGGGGGCCTCCGTCTACGAGCAGCACTTC. Its protein product is CASSLRRGASVYEQHF.

This clonotype was observed at least ten times. The V call is TRBV7-2, the J call TRBJ2-7; D unclear. Germline values: CDR1 SGHTA, CDR2 FQGNSA. This CDR3 is 15 amino acids long. Trimming removed 7 bases at V and 2 bases at J, with 18 bases between. CDR3 sequence (DNA): TGTGCCAGCACCCCAGGTCTGGGAATGACCTACGAGCAGTACTTC. Translated: CASTPGLGMTYEQYF. Looking up the rest from reference TRBV7-2 and TRBJ2-7 gives the full variable domain: GAGVSQSPSNKVTEKGKDVELRCDPISGHTALYWYRQSLGQGLEFLIYFQGNSAPDKSGLPSDRFSAERTGGSVSTLTIQRTQQEDSAVYLCASTPGLGMTYEQYFGPGTRLTVT.

This clonotype was picked up many times. V gene TRBV19 combines with J gene TRBJ1-1; D unclear. V was clipped by 4 bases and J by 3 bases, with 9 bases between them. The CDR3 is 13 residues long. Germline-derived CDR1 and CDR2 are LNHDA and SQIVND (reference sequence). The CDR3 DNA reads as TGTGCCAGTAGTAATGGAGGGTACACTGAAGCTTTCTTT. It specifies CASSNGGYTEAFF. Using reference TRBV19 and TRBJ1-1 for the parts outside the CDR3, the full variable domain is DGGITQSPKYLFRKEGQNVTLSCEQNLNHDAMYWYRQDPGQGLRLIYYSQIVNDFQKGDIAEGYSVSREKKESFPLTVTSAQKNPTAFYLCASSNGGYTEAFFGQGTRLTVV.

This clonotype was picked up a small number of times. The chain is built from TRBV2 and TRBJ1-6, with 9 bases fitting TRBD1. The germline V gene has CDR1 SNHLY and CDR2 FYNNEI. The CDR3 has 15 residues. After removal of 7 bases from V and 2 bases from J, the junction contained 3 bases not matched to a gene. The CDR3 loop reads CASTGQGTYNSPLHF. DNA of the CDR3: TGTGCCAGCACCGGACAGGGGACCTATAATTCACCCCTCCACTTT.

This clonotype has at least ten counts. The chain uses TRBV29-1 and TRBJ1-2; D is possibly TRBD1 (5 bases). Looked up from germline, CDR1 is SQVTM and CDR2 is ANQGSEA. Trimming stripped 1 base from V and 0 bases from J, with 15 bases between. This CDR3 comprises 16 residues. As DNA, the CDR3 is TGCAGCGTTGAAGGCCAGGTCAGGGCAACTAACTATGGCTACACCTTC. Its protein product is CSVEGQVRATNYGYTF.

This clonotype was detected many times. CDR3 amino acids: CASRSGLAPYEQYF. The CDR3 DNA follows: TGTGCCAGCAGATCTGGACTAGCCCCCTACGAGCAGTACTTC. V gene TRBV7-6 combines with J gene TRBJ2-7, with 8 bases matching TRBD2. V trimming: 6 bases; J trimming: 2 bases; junction bases outside the gene matches: 6. The CDR3 is 14 residues long. From germline, CDR1 is SGHVS and CDR2 FNYEAQ.

This clonotype showed up just a few times. The CDR3 protein is CATSRYLELRGTETQYF. DNA of the CDR3: TGTGCCACCAGCAGATACCTAGAGCTTCGCGGGACGGAGACCCAGTACTTC. V and J are TRBV15 and TRBJ2-5; TRBD2 is a possible D gene (6 bases). The CDR3 is made up of 17 amino acids. Trimming took off 2 bases at V and 5 bases at J, with 21 bases between the two ends. Germline assignment: CDR1 LNHNV and CDR2 YYDKDF (reference sequence).

This sequence joins TRBV11-2 and TRBJ2-7; 10 positions agree with TRBD2. The J segment lost 3 bases and the V segment lost 3 bases, leaving 5 bases of the junction unmatched. CDR3 length: 15 residues. Looked up from germline, CDR1 is SGHAT and CDR2 is FQNNGV. CDR3 sequence: CASSLTASGSYEQYF. The CDR3 nucleotides read TGTGCCAGCAGCTTGACGGCTAGCGGGAGCTACGAGCAGTACTTC.

The gene calls are TRBV7-2 and TRBJ2-5; the D is unclear. CDR3 size: 13 residues. CDR1 and CDR2 from the germline V gene are SGHTA and FQGNSA. The V end was cut by 0 bases, the J end by 11 bases, with 13 bases between. DNA for the CDR3: TGTGCCAGCAGCTTAGCGCCACACACCTCGCAGTACTTC. This gives the protein CASSLAPHTSQYF.